This TCR beta chain was captured in a study of graft-versus-host responses after intestinal transplantation. Overall study: Isolated intestinal, liver-intestinal, or multivisceral transplants had been given to the recipients. Tacrolimus and steroids were given for around 3 years to all recipients after anti-thymocyte globulin induction.

Measured with immunoSEQ multiplex PCR; TCRdb has only the in-frame clones, and not every one. The table lists about 50,000 clones, 80% to 95% of them singletons. On this clone: Its antigen is unknown.

CDR3 length: 15 residues. Between the trimmed V and J ends, which lost 0 bases and 4 bases, there was a span of 15 bases. Germline V CDR1 and CDR2: SQVTM, ANQGSEA. The specimen comprised unstimulated CD4+ T cells sorted from spleen or lymph node cells, sampled before transplant. The sequence derives from a human donor who was the organ donor for an intestinal transplant. V and J are TRBV29-1 and TRBJ2-5; D may be TRBD1 or TRBD2 (6 bases each). This CDR3 is CSVEDRGGGVETQYF. The CDR3 DNA reads as TGCAGCGTTGAAGATCGCGGAGGGGGAGTAGAGACCCAGTACTTC.